The rows below give T cell receptor beta chains drawn from one sample of a study of blood T cell repertoires in COVID-19. Measured with immunoSEQ multiplex PCR; TCRdb has only the in-frame clones, and not every one. Among 120,000 to 150,000 clones listed, 84% were seen once. The sample was peripheral blood. These receptors came from a human donor in a cohort sampled during active COVID-19. CDR3s include the opening cysteine and the closing phenylalanine or tryptophan. A D gene is named only where the DNA matches it firmly. The size entry is marked missing in some rows and otherwise reads once, few, many or a size class.

abundance: .
v_gene: TRBV3-1/TRBV3-2
j_gene: TRBJ1-4
d_gene: .
CDR3nt: TGTGCCAGCACCCCAGACGTCGCAACTAATGAAAAACTGTTTTTT
CDR3aa: CASTPDVATNEKLFF

abundance: once
v_gene: TRBV21-1
j_gene: TRBJ2-3
d_gene: .
CDR3nt: TGTGCCAGCAGCAAAGCCGGTACGGTTAGCACAGATACGCAGTATTTT
CDR3aa: CASSKAGTVSTDTQYF

abundance: .
v_gene: TRBV2
j_gene: TRBJ1-2
d_gene: .
CDR3nt: TGTGCCAGCAGTGATTGGATTCGGGCAGGGATCTATGGCTACACCTTC
CDR3aa: CASSDWIRAGIYGYTF

abundance: .
v_gene: TRBV4-1
j_gene: TRBJ1-6
d_gene: .
CDR3nt: TGCGCCAGCAGCCAAGACCCAGGTTCGAATTCACCCCTCCACTTT
CDR3aa: CASSQDPGSNSPLHF

abundance: .
v_gene: TRBV2
j_gene: TRBJ2-7
d_gene: .
CDR3nt: TGTGCCATCCAGACAGGACTCTCCTACGAGCAGTACTTC
CDR3aa: CAIQTGLSYEQYF

abundance: .
v_gene: TRBV29-1
j_gene: TRBJ1-1
d_gene: .
CDR3nt: TGCAGCGTTGGGGGCTTGGTCACTGAAGCTTTCTTT
CDR3aa: CSVGGLVTEAFF

abundance: .
v_gene: TRBV12-3/TRBV12-4
j_gene: TRBJ1-1
d_gene: .
CDR3nt: TGTGCCAGCAGTTTGTCAGGGTTCCCTGAAGCTTTCTTT
CDR3aa: CASSLSGFPEAFF

abundance: .
v_gene: TRBV29-1
j_gene: TRBJ1-3
d_gene: .
CDR3nt: TGCAGCGCCCAACCGGACAGCTCTGGAAACACCATATATTTT
CDR3aa: CSAQPDSSGNTIYF

abundance: .
v_gene: TRBV11-2
j_gene: TRBJ2-5
d_gene: TRBD2
CDR3nt: TGTGCCAGCAGCTTACACCTGACTAGCGGGGTGCAAGAGACCCAGTACTTC
CDR3aa: CASSLHLTSGVQETQYF

abundance: .
v_gene: TRBV7-3
j_gene: TRBJ2-1
d_gene: TRBD2
CDR3nt: TGTGCCAGCAGCCAGGGCGGGCTAGCGGGCCCCGGGGGTGAGCAGTTCTTC
CDR3aa: CASSQGGLAGPGGEQFF

abundance: .
v_gene: TRBV7-3
j_gene: TRBJ2-2
d_gene: TRBD2
CDR3nt: TGTGCCAGCAGCCTCGGACTAGCGGGATATACCGGGGAGCTGTTTTTT
CDR3aa: CASSLGLAGYTGELFF

abundance: .
v_gene: TRBV2
j_gene: TRBJ1-5
d_gene: TRBD1
CDR3nt: TGTGCCAGCGGCAGGGGGGATAGCAATCAGCCCCAGCATTTT
CDR3aa: CASGRGDSNQPQHF

abundance: .
v_gene: TRBV28
j_gene: TRBJ1-4
d_gene: .
CDR3nt: TGTGCCAGCAGTTTACCGCGGGTCAATGAAAAACTGTTTTTT
CDR3aa: CASSLPRVNEKLFF

abundance: .
v_gene: TRBV3-1/TRBV3-2
j_gene: TRBJ1-6
d_gene: .
CDR3nt: TGTGCCAGCAGCCCGGACAGATTTAATTCACCCCTCCACTTT
CDR3aa: CASSPDRFNSPLHF

abundance: once
v_gene: TRBV6-5
j_gene: TRBJ2-7
d_gene: .
CDR3nt: TGTGCCAGCAGCCAATTCAGGGACTACGAGCAGTACTTC
CDR3aa: CASSQFRDYEQYF

abundance: .
v_gene: TRBV9
j_gene: TRBJ2-3
d_gene: .
CDR3nt: TGTGCCAGCAGCGTAGGTGGACTGTCTTCGGATACGCAGTATTTT
CDR3aa: CASSVGGLSSDTQYF

abundance: .
v_gene: TRBV4-2
j_gene: TRBJ2-5
d_gene: TRBD2
CDR3nt: TGTGCCAGCAGCATAGCGGGAGACGCCCAAGAGACCCAGTACTTC
CDR3aa: CASSIAGDAQETQYF

abundance: .
v_gene: TRBV28
j_gene: TRBJ1-2
d_gene: TRBD1
CDR3nt: TGTGCCAGCAGTTTGGGGGACAGGAGCGACTATGGCTACACCTTC
CDR3aa: CASSLGDRSDYGYTF

abundance: .
v_gene: TRBV5-1
j_gene: TRBJ2-5
d_gene: TRBD1
CDR3nt: TGCGCCAGCAGCTTGGGGACAGGGCCCGTTCAAGAGACCCAGTACTTC
CDR3aa: CASSLGTGPVQETQYF

abundance: .
v_gene: TRBV6-5
j_gene: TRBJ2-5
d_gene: TRBD1
CDR3nt: TGTGCCAGCAGTTTGGGGACAGGGGTCCAAGAGACCCAGTACTTC
CDR3aa: CASSLGTGVQETQYF

abundance: .
v_gene: TRBV28
j_gene: TRBJ1-1
d_gene: .
CDR3nt: TGTGCCAGCAGTACATCCTCGGGGGGCCTCGAAGCTTTCTTT
CDR3aa: CASSTSSGGLEAFF

abundance: .
v_gene: TRBV15
j_gene: TRBJ1-2
d_gene: .
CDR3nt: TGTGCCACCAGCAGAGTCGGGGGATCCTATGGCTACACCTTC
CDR3aa: CATSRVGGSYGYTF

abundance: .
v_gene: TRBV28
j_gene: TRBJ1-2
d_gene: .
CDR3nt: TGTGCCAGCAGACCCTCATCAGCTAACTATGGCTACACCTTC
CDR3aa: CASRPSSANYGYTF

abundance: .
v_gene: TRBV19
j_gene: TRBJ1-2
d_gene: .
CDR3nt: TGTGCCAGTAGTACCCGACAGCCTAATGGCTACACCTTC
CDR3aa: CASSTRQPNGYTF

abundance: once
v_gene: TRBV5-6
j_gene: TRBJ2-5
d_gene: TRBD2
CDR3nt: TGTGCCAGCAGCTTGGGCGGGGGGGCGGAGACCCAGTACTTC
CDR3aa: CASSLGGGAETQYF

abundance: .
v_gene: TRBV28
j_gene: TRBJ1-6
d_gene: TRBD1
CDR3nt: TGTGCCGTCCAGGGACAGGGGAATTCACCCCTCCACTTT
CDR3aa: CAVQGQGNSPLHF

abundance: once
v_gene: TRBV10-3
j_gene: TRBJ1-1
d_gene: .
CDR3nt: TGTGCCATCAGTGAGTCCTTGACTGAAGCTTTCTTT
CDR3aa: CAISESLTEAFF

abundance: .
v_gene: TRBV5-4
j_gene: TRBJ2-7
d_gene: .
CDR3nt: TGTGCCAGCAGCTTGGGCGGCGGCGGCTCCTACGAGCAGTACTTC
CDR3aa: CASSLGGGGSYEQYF

abundance: .
v_gene: TRBV5-6
j_gene: TRBJ2-1
d_gene: TRBD1
CDR3nt: TGTGCCAGCAGCTTGGGACAGGGGGAATATGAGCAGTTCTTC
CDR3aa: CASSLGQGEYEQFF

abundance: .
v_gene: TRBV5-6
j_gene: TRBJ2-1
d_gene: TRBD1
CDR3nt: TGTGCCAGCAGAAGTGGGACAGGGGTCCTAAATGAGCAGTTCTTC
CDR3aa: CASRSGTGVLNEQFF

abundance: .
v_gene: TRBV10-3
j_gene: TRBJ2-5
d_gene: TRBD2
CDR3nt: TGTGCCATCAGCACTACAACTAGCGGGAGTTTAGAGACCCAGTACTTC
CDR3aa: CAISTTTSGSLETQYF

abundance: .
v_gene: TRBV30
j_gene: TRBJ1-3
d_gene: .
CDR3nt: TGTGCCTGGGCTGGGGCCTCTGGAAACACCATATATTTT
CDR3aa: CAWAGASGNTIYF

abundance: .
v_gene: TRBV10-3
j_gene: TRBJ1-1
d_gene: .
CDR3nt: TGTGCCATCAGTTGGGACTCTGAGTCTGAAGCTTTCTTT
CDR3aa: CAISWDSESEAFF

abundance: .
v_gene: TRBV11-1
j_gene: TRBJ2-3
d_gene: TRBD2
CDR3nt: TGTGCCAGCAGCTCCCCCACTAGCGGGACCACAGATACGCAGTATTTT
CDR3aa: CASSSPTSGTTDTQYF

abundance: .
v_gene: TRBV10-3
j_gene: TRBJ2-1
d_gene: TRBD1
CDR3nt: TGTGCCATCAGTGGACAGGGGGCTAATGAGCAGTTCTTC
CDR3aa: CAISGQGANEQFF

abundance: .
v_gene: TRBV28
j_gene: TRBJ1-4
d_gene: .
CDR3nt: TGTGCCAGCAGTTTAAGGGAGGTTAATGAAAAACTGTTTTTT
CDR3aa: CASSLREVNEKLFF

abundance: .
v_gene: TRBV6-1
j_gene: TRBJ2-1
d_gene: .
CDR3nt: TGTGCCAGCAGTGAAGCCGGGGCGGGAAATGAGCAGTTCTTC
CDR3aa: CASSEAGAGNEQFF

abundance: .
v_gene: TRBV12-3/TRBV12-4
j_gene: TRBJ1-5
d_gene: TRBD1
CDR3nt: TGTGCCAGCAGGTCCGCAACAGGGGGCCCCCAGCATTTT
CDR3aa: CASRSATGGPQHF

abundance: few
v_gene: TRBV5-1
j_gene: TRBJ1-6
d_gene: TRBD1
CDR3nt: TGCGCCAGCAGCTTCGACAGGGGAGCGGGCGGTTCACCCCTCCACTTT
CDR3aa: CASSFDRGAGGSPLHF

abundance: .
v_gene: TRBV5-1
j_gene: TRBJ1-1
d_gene: .
CDR3nt: TGCGCCAGCAGCCTAACAGGGAACACTGAAGCTTTCTTT
CDR3aa: CASSLTGNTEAFF

abundance: .
v_gene: TRBV9
j_gene: TRBJ2-1
d_gene: .
CDR3nt: TGTGCCAGCAGCTTCCGGGACTTCGCAGGGGAGCAGTTCTTC
CDR3aa: CASSFRDFAGEQFF

abundance: few
v_gene: TRBV28
j_gene: TRBJ2-7
d_gene: .
CDR3nt: TGTGCCAGTAAATACCAAACCGGGGAAACCTACGAGCAGTACTTC
CDR3aa: CASKYQTGETYEQYF

abundance: .
v_gene: TRBV6-5
j_gene: TRBJ1-3
d_gene: .
CDR3nt: TGTGCCATCGTTGGAAACACCATATATTTT
CDR3aa: CAIVGNTIYF

abundance: .
v_gene: TRBV2
j_gene: TRBJ2-1
d_gene: TRBD2
CDR3nt: TGTGCCAGCAGTGAGCTACTAGCGGGTTACAATGAGCAGTTCTTC
CDR3aa: CASSELLAGYNEQFF

abundance: .
v_gene: TRBV30
j_gene: TRBJ1-3
d_gene: .
CDR3nt: TGTGCCTGGAGACCCGGGTACTCTGGAAACACCATATATTTT
CDR3aa: CAWRPGYSGNTIYF